This T cell receptor (beta chain) derives from a study of blood T cell repertoires in COVID-19. CDR3 length: 15 amino acids. Trimming took off 6 bases at V and 0 bases at J, with 15 bases between the two ends. The germline V gene encodes CDR1 MNHEY and CDR2 SVGAGI. Method: immunoSEQ multiplex PCR; TCRdb's copy keeps in-frame clones and lacks some. The table has about 280,000 clones, about 88% seen once. The TCR originated in a woman aged 60-75 years in a cohort exposed to, infected with or recovered from COVID-19 (not recorded which). This chain uses TRBV6-5 with TRBJ2-7; D gene ambiguous. The sequenced sample consisted of PBMCs or T cells enriched from blood (not recorded which). CDR3 DNA: TGTGCCAGCAGACTTCAGAGGTTTAGCTCCTACGAGCAGTACTTC. As protein: CASRLQRFSSYEQYF.